The present entry profiles one T cell receptor beta chain with its context. The source of the sample is a study of Graves' ophthalmopathy and Graves' hyperthyroidism. Germline loops: CDR1 SGHTA, CDR2 FQGNSA. This CDR3 has 16 amino acids. Trimming pared 3 bases from V and 2 bases from J, leaving 17 bases between. Using RNA transcripts, the TCR beta CDR3 regions were amplified. First-round RT-PCR relied on HTBI primers, and a second-round multiplex PCR came next. TCRdb re-called the multiplex PCR reads with MiXCR, one entry per CDR3 protein. The sample consists of around 1,000,000 distinct CDR3 sequences, approximately 35% of them appearing once. Patients newly diagnosed with hyperthyroidism, under 2 months' duration, were aged 18 to 65, the study reports. None of the included patients had other autoimmune diseases, uncontrolled infections, pregnancy or lactation, as these led to exclusion.

The sequence derives from an adult man with Graves' hyperthyroidism. The sample comprised peripheral blood or thyroid tissue (not recorded which). The chain combines TRBV7-2 with TRBJ2-7; possibly TRBD2 for D (5 bases). Here the CDR3 reads CASSFSSRGMAYEQYF. DNA for the CDR3: TGTGCCAGCAGCTTTTCCAGTAGAGGGATGGCCTACGAGCAGTACTTC.